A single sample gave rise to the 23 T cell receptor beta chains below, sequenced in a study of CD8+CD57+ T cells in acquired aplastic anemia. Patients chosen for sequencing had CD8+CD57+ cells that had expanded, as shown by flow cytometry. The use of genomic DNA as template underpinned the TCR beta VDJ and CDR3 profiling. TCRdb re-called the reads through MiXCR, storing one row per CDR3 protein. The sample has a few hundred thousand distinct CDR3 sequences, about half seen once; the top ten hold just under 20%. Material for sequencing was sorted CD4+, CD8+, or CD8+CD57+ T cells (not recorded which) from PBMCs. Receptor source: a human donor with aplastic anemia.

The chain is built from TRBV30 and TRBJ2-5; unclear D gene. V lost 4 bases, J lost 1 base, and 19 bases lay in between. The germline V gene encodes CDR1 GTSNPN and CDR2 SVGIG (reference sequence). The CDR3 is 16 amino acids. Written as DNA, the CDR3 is TGTGCCTGGAACCGGACCTCCCGGGCGTGCCAAGAGACCCAGTACTTC. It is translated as CAWNRTSRACQETQYF.

The CDR3 nucleotides read TGCGCCAGCAGCCAACCCCAACAGGGAACCACTACTAACTATGGCTACACCTTC. It specifies CASSQPQQGTTTNYGYTF. The chain uses TRBV4-1 and TRBJ1-2, with D tentatively TRBD1 (6 bases). The germline V and J ends were trimmed by 2 bases and 0 bases, with 19 bases remaining between them. Germline V lookup: CDR1 MGHRA, CDR2 YSYEKL. The CDR3 totals 18 residues.

The CDR3: CASGRTGDEQYF. The DNA of the CDR3 is TGTGCCAGCGGGCGGACAGGGGACGAGCAGTACTTC. This chain joins TRBV6-5 and TRBJ2-7; 9 bases are a match to TRBD1. The ends lost 8 bases at V and 5 bases at J; junction bases unmatched: 4. The CDR3 is 12 amino acids. Germline-derived CDR1 and CDR2 are MNHEY and SVGAGI.

CDR3 protein: CASSFGLLPDTQYF. CDR3 DNA sequence: TGTGCCAGCAGTTTCGGACTATTGCCAGATACGCAGTATTTT. V and J are TRBV6-2 or TRBV6-3 and TRBJ2-3, with D perhaps TRBD2 (6 bases). From germline, CDR1 is MNHEY and CDR2 SVGEGT. The CDR3 covers 14 residues. Trimming removed 4 bases at V and 4 bases at J, with 12 bases between.

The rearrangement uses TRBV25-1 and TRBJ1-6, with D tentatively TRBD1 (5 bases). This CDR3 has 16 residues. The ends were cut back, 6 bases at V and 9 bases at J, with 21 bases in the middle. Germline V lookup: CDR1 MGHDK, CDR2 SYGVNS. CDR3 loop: CASSEIQAGGISPLHF. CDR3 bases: TGTGCCAGCAGCGAAATACAGGCGGGAGGGATTTCACCCCTCCACTTT.

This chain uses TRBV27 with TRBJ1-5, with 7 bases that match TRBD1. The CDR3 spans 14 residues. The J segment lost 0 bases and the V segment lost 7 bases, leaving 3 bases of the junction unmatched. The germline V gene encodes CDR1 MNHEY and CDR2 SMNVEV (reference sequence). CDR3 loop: CASTNRGSNQPQHF. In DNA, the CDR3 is TGTGCCAGCACCAACAGGGGTAGCAATCAGCCCCAGCATTTT.

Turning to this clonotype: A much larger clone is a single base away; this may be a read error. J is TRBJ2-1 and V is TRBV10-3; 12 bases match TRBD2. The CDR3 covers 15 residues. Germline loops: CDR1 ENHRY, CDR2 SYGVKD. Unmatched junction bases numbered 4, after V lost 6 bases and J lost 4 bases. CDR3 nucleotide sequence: TGTGCCATCAGACTAGCGGGGGGACCGTACAATGAGCAGTTCTTC. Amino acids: CAIRLAGGPYNEQFF.

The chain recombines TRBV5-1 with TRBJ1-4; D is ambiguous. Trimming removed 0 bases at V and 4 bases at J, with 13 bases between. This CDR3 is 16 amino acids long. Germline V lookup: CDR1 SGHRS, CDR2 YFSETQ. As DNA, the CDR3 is TGCGCCAGCAGCTTGGAGGGAGGGCAGAGTAATGAAAAACTGTTTTTT. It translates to CASSLEGGQSNEKLFF. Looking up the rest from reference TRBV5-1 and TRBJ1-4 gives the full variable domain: KAGVTQTPRYLIKTRGQQVTLSCSPISGHRSVSWYQQTPGQGLQFLFEYFSETQRNKGNFPGRFSGRQFSNSRSEMNVSTLELGDSALYLCASSLEGGQSNEKLFFGSGTQLSVL.

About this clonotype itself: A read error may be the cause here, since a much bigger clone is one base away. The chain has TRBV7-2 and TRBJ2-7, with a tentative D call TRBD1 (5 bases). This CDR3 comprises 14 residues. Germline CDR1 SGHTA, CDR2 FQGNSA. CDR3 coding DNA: TGTGCCAGCAGCCAAGATCTTACAGGCTACGAGCAGCACTTC. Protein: CASSQDLTGYEQHF.

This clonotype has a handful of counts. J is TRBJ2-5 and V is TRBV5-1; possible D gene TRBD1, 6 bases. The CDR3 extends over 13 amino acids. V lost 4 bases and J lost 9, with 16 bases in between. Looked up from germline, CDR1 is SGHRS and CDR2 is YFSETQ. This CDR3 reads CASSPTGPGAQYF. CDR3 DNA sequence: TGCGCCAGCAGCCCTACAGGGCCCGGGGCCCAGTACTTC.

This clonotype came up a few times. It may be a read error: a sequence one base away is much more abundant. For the CDR3, the DNA is TGTGCCAGCAGCTCCCCATATAGGGGGCAAGGAAACACCATATATTTT. This gives the protein CASSSPYRGQGNTIYF. The genes are TRBV11-2 and TRBJ1-3, with 7 bases aligning to TRBD1. The CDR3 sequence is 16 residues long. CDR1 SGHAT and CDR2 FQNNGV come from the germline V gene. Trimming took 4 bases from V and 4 from J; bases not matched to a gene: 10.

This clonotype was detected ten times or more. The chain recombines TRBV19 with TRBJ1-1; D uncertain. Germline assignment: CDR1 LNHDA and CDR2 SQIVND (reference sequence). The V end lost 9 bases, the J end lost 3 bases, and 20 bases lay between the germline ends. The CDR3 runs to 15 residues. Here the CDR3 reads CASLIHRGGYTEAFF. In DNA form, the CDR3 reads TGTGCCAGCCTAATACATCGGGGAGGTTACACTGAAGCTTTCTTT.

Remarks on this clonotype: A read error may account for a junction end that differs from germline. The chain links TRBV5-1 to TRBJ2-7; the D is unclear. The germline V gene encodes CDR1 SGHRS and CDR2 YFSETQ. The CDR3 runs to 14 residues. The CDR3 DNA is TGTGCCAGCAGCCCGGAACCTCGGGCCTACGAGCAGTACTTC. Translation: CASSPEPRAYEQYF.

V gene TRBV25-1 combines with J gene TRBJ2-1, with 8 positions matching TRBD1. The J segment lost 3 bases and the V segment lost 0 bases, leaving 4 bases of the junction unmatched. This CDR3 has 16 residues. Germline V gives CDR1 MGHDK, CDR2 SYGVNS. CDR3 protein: CASSEYGQGNYNEQFF. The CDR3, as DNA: TGTGCCAGCAGTGAATACGGACAGGGAAACTACAATGAGCAGTTCTTC.

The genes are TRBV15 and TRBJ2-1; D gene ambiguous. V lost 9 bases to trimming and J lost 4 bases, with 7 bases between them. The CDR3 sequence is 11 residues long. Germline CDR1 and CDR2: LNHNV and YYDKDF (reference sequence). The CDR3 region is CATGSYNEQFF. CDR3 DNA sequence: TGTGCCACAGGAAGTTACAATGAGCAGTTCTTC.

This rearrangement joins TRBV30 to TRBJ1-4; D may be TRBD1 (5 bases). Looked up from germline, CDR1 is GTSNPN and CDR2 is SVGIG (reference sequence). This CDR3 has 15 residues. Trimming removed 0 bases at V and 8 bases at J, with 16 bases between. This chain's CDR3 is CAWSVRSGLGEKLFF. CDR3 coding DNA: TGTGCCTGGAGTGTACGGTCAGGGTTAGGGGAAAAACTGTTTTTT. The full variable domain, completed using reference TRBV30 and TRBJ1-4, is SQTIHQWPATLVQPVGSPLSLECTVEGTSNPNLYWYRQAAGRGLQLLFYSVGIGQISSEVPQNLSASRPQDRQFILSSKKLLLSDSGFYLCAWSVRSGLGEKLFFGSGTQLSVL.

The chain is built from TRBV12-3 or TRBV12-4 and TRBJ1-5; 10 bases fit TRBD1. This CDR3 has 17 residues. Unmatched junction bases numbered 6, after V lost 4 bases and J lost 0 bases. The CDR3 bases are TGTGCCAGCAGTTGGGACAGGGGCGAGGATAGCAATCAGCCCCAGCATTTT. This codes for CASSWDRGEDSNQPQHF.

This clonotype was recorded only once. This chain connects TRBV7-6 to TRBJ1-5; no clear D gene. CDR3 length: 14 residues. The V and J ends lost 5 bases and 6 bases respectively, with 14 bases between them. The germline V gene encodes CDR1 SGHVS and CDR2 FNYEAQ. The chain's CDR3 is CASSVGRDSQPQHF. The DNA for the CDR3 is TGTGCCAGCAGCGTCGGTCGGGATAGTCAGCCCCAGCATTTT.

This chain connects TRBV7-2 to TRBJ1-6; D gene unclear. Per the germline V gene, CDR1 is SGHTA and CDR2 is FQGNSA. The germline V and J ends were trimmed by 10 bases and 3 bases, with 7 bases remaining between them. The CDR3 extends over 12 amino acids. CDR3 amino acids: CATWDYNSPLHF. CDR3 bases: TGTGCCACTTGGGACTATAATTCACCCCTCCACTTT.

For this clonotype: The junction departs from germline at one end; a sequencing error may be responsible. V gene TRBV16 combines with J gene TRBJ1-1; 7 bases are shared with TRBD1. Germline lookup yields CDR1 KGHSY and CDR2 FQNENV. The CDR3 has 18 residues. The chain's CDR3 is CASSQRTWTGGTNTEAFF. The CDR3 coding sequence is TGTGCTAGCAGCCAACGCACCTGGACAGGTGGAACAAACACTGAAGCTTTCTTT. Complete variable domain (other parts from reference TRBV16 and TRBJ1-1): GEEVAQTPKHLVRGEGQKAKLYCAPIKGHSYVFWYQQVLKNEFKFLISFQNENVFDETGMPKERFSAKCLPNSPCSLEIQATKLEDSAVYFCASSQRTWTGGTNTEAFFGQGTRLTVV.

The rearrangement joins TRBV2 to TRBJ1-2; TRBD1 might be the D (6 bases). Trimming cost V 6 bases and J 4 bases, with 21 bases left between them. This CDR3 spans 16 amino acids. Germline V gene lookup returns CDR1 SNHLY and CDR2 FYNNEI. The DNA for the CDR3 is TGTGCCAGCAGCTCGGCGACAGGCTTAGGGGGCTATGGCTACACCTTC. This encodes CASSSATGLGGYGYTF. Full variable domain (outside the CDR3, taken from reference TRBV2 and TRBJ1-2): EPEVTQTPSHQVTQMGQEVILRCVPISNHLYFYWYRQILGQKVEFLVSFYNNEISEKSEIFDDQFSVERPDGSNFTLKIRSTKLEDSAMYFCASSSATGLGGYGYTFGSGTRLTVV.

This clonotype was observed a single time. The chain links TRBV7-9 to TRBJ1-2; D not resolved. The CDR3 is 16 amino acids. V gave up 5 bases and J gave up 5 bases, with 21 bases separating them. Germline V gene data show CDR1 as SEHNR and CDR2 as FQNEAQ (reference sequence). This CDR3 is CASSPTSIGREYGYTF. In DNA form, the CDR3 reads TGTGCCAGCAGCCCTACCTCCATTGGGCGGGAATATGGCTACACCTTC.

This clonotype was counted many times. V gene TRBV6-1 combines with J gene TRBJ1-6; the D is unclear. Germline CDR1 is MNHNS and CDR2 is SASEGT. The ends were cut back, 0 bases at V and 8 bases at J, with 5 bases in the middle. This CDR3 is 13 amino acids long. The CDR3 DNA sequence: TGTGCCAGCAGTGAAGCCCCTGATTCACCCCTCCACTTT. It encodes CASSEAPDSPLHF.